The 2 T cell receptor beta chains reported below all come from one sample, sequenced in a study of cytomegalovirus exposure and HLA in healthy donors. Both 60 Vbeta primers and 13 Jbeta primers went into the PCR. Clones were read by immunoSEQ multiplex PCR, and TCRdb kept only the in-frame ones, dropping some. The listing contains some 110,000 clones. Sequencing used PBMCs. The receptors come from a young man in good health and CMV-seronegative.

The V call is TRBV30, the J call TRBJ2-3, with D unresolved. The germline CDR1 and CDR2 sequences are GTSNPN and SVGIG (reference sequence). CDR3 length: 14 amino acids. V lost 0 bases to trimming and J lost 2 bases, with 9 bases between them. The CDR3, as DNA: TGTGCCTGGAGTGTAAACTCCTACACAGATACGCAGTATTTT. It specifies CAWSVNSYTDTQYF.

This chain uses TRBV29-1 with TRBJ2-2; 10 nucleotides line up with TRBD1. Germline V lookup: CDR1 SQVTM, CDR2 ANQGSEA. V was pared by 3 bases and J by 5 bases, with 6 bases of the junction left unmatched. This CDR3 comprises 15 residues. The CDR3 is CSVDISDRGTGELFF. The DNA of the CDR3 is TGCAGCGTTGACATCTCGGACAGGGGGACCGGGGAGCTGTTTTTT.